The 29 T cell receptor beta chains reported below all come from one sample, sequenced in a study of naive and memory T cell subsets. The SP2 primer and nested alpha and beta constant region primers amplified ligated cDNA in four rounds. Each CDR3 protein is one row after TCRdb ran MiXCR on the 5' RACE reads. Of about 62,000 distinct CDR3 sequences listed, more than 6% are singletons. The library had UMIs added by 3' ligation of an oligonucleotide to TCR cDNA. These receptors all stem from a female donor in good health.

This clonotype was counted many times. The rearrangement joins TRBV27 to TRBJ2-1; 12 bases are shared with TRBD2. The CDR3 totals 16 residues. V trimming: 3 bases; J trimming: 9 bases; junction bases outside the gene matches: 9. Germline CDR1 is MNHEY and CDR2 is SMNVEV (reference sequence). As DNA, the CDR3 is TGTGCCAGCAGTTTGGTAGGACTAGCGGGACAGCGTGAGCAGTTCTTC. It specifies CASSLVGLAGQREQFF.

The chain combines TRBV7-9 with TRBJ2-1, with 8 bases that match TRBD1. Germline CDR1 SEHNR, CDR2 FQNEAQ (reference sequence). The CDR3 loop spans 16 amino acids. Losses at the gene ends were 5 bases for V and 0 bases for J; bases not matched to a gene: 6. CDR3 residues: CASSPDQGASYNEQFF. The CDR3 region has the DNA TGTGCCAGCAGCCCTGACCAGGGGGCCTCCTACAATGAGCAGTTCTTC.

This clonotype has just a few counts. The chain carries TRBV27 and TRBJ1-4; a weak D match, TRBD1 (5 bases). CDR3 size: 14 residues. V lost 5 bases to trimming and J lost 8 bases, with 15 bases between them. CDR1 and CDR2 (germline): MNHEY, SMNVEV (reference sequence). The CDR3 DNA follows: TGTGCCAGCAGTCCCTGGGACGGTTACGAAAAACTGTTTTTT. It encodes CASSPWDGYEKLFF.

The sample holds many counts of this clonotype. The rearrangement uses TRBV6-2 or TRBV6-3 and TRBJ1-5; perhaps TRBD1 as D (5 bases). Per germline, CDR1 MNHEY and CDR2 SVGEGT. CDR3 length: 15 residues. Trimming shortened V by 1 base and J by 7 bases, and 14 bases separated the two germline ends. The CDR3 DNA reads TGTGCCAGCAGTTACTTGGGGGTTTTGGGACAGCCCCAGCATTTT. This sequence encodes CASSYLGVLGQPQHF.

This chain connects TRBV5-4 to TRBJ2-2; tentatively, D is TRBD1 (5 bases). CDR3 length: 13 amino acids. Germline loops: CDR1 SGHNT, CDR2 YYREEE (reference sequence). Trimming took off 10 bases at V and 3 bases at J, with 13 bases between the two ends. The CDR3 region has the DNA TGTGCCGGGGCACAGGATTACACCGGGGAGCTGTTTTTT. Amino acid sequence: CAGAQDYTGELFF.

This clonotype appeared a few times. This sequence joins TRBV30 and TRBJ2-2; the D is unclear. CDR1 and CDR2 (germline): GTSNPN, SVGIG (reference sequence). This CDR3 is 13 amino acids long. With 3 bases removed from V and 6 bases from J, the gap between germline ends came to 11 bases. Written as DNA, the CDR3 is TGTGCCTGGAGGGGCGGCGCTGCCGGGGAGCTGTTTTTT. Translation gives CAWRGGAAGELFF.

This clonotype showed up just a few times. This rearrangement joins TRBV2 to TRBJ1-1, with D possibly matching TRBD1 (6 bases). The CDR3 has 16 amino acids. The V gene's germline CDR1 is SNHLY and CDR2 FYNNEI. The V end lost 1 base, the J end lost 0 bases, and 12 bases lay between the germline ends. The CDR3 here is CASSEGTGFMNTEAFF. In nucleotides, the CDR3 is TGTGCCAGCAGTGAAGGTACAGGGTTTATGAACACTGAAGCTTTCTTT.

V and J are TRBV4-1 and TRBJ2-1; D gene unclear. Trimming removed 3 bases at V and 4 bases at J, with 16 bases between. The CDR3 extends over 16 amino acids. CDR1 and CDR2 (germline): MGHRA, YSYEKL. CDR3 in amino acids: CASSQEWVYQYNEQFF. In nucleotides, the CDR3 is TGCGCCAGCAGCCAGGAATGGGTTTACCAATACAATGAGCAGTTCTTC.

DNA for the CDR3: TGCGCCAGCAGCTTGACAGGCCTCAGCCCAGATACGCAGTATTTT. Its protein is CASSLTGLSPDTQYF. V is TRBV5-1 and J is TRBJ2-3, with D perhaps TRBD1 (5 bases). V was cut by 1 base and J by 4 bases, with 13 bases left in between. Per the germline V gene, CDR1 is SGHRS and CDR2 is YFSETQ. The CDR3 runs 15 residues.

This clonotype was observed a handful of times. The chain links TRBV12-3 or TRBV12-4 to TRBJ1-5; unclear D gene. With 8 bases removed from V and 7 bases from J, the gap between germline ends came to 12 bases. The CDR3 is 12 residues long. CDR3 sequence: CASSVSQQPQHF. CDR3 in DNA: TGTGCCAGCTCAGTTTCCCAACAGCCCCAGCATTTT.

V gene TRBV7-9 combines with J gene TRBJ1-4; no reliable D call. Germline CDR1 SEHNR, CDR2 FQNEAQ (reference sequence). Between the trimmed V and J ends, which lost 0 bases and 7 bases, there was a span of 12 bases. The CDR3 has 15 residues. CDR3 DNA: TGTGCCAGCAGCTTAGCGCGAGGAGGTATTGAAAAACTGTTTTTT. Amino acids: CASSLARGGIEKLFF.

This clonotype was found a few times. The rearrangement uses TRBV20-1 and TRBJ2-7, with 7 bases identical to TRBD2. The germline V gene has CDR1 DFQATT and CDR2 SNEGSKA (reference sequence). Trimming at V came to 0 bases and at J to 5 bases, leaving 10 bases not matched to a gene. The CDR3 runs to 15 residues. The CDR3 protein is CSARDPGTITDEQYF. DNA of the CDR3: TGCAGTGCTAGAGATCCCGGGACTATTACAGACGAGCAGTACTTC.

The chain recombines TRBV20-1 with TRBJ2-1, with TRBD1 matching 11 bases. The V and J ends lost 4 bases and 6 bases, in that order; junction bases with no gene match: 5. The CDR3 is 14 residues long. Germline V gene data show CDR1 as DFQATT and CDR2 as SNEGSKA (reference sequence). The chain's CDR3 is CSAIRTGGFNEQFF. DNA of the CDR3: TGCAGTGCTATCCGGACAGGGGGCTTCAATGAGCAGTTCTTC.

This clonotype showed up many times. The DNA for the CDR3 is TGCAGCGTTGCAGGGGTGGATTTCACTGAAGCTTTCTTT. It yields the protein CSVAGVDFTEAFF. The rearrangement joins TRBV29-1 to TRBJ1-1; possible D gene TRBD1, 6 bases. The CDR3 totals 13 residues. Germline CDR1 is SQVTM and CDR2 is ANQGSEA. V lost 4 bases, J lost 4 bases, and 13 bases lay in between.

This clonotype was observed many times. The chain has TRBV4-1 and TRBJ1-6; TRBD1 agrees at 8 bases. Trimming at V came to 2 bases and at J to 7 bases, leaving 4 bases not matched to a gene. Germline assignment: CDR1 MGHRA and CDR2 YSYEKL. There are 15 residues in the CDR3. In DNA form, the CDR3 reads TGCGCCAGCAGCCAAACTGACAGGGGCAATTCACCCCTCCACTTT. This gives the protein CASSQTDRGNSPLHF.

This clonotype occurred once. At one end, the junction sequence differs from germline, possibly due to a read error. The rearrangement links TRBV7-3 to TRBJ2-2; TRBD1 aligns across 7 bases. CDR1 and CDR2 from the germline V gene are SGHTA and FQGTGA. CDR3 length: 16 residues. Here the CDR3 reads CASSLGGQANTGELIF. The CDR3 DNA is TGTGCCAGCAGCTTAGGCGGACAGGCGAACACCGGGGAGCTGATTTTT.

This clonotype was detected ten times or more. The rearrangement joins TRBV10-3 to TRBJ1-1; 9 bases match TRBD1. Germline lookup yields CDR1 ENHRY and CDR2 SYGVKD. With V trimmed by 4 bases and J by 0 bases, 6 bases remained unmatched. This CDR3 is 16 amino acids long. The CDR3 loop reads CAISAVTGGVNTEAFF. The CDR3 bases are TGTGCCATCAGTGCCGTAACAGGGGGCGTGAACACTGAAGCTTTCTTT.

This clonotype was found many times. This chain connects TRBV4-1 to TRBJ1-2; D not resolved. CDR3 length: 15 amino acids. CDR1 is MGHRA and CDR2 is YSYEKL in the germline V gene. The V end lost 0 bases, the J end lost 5 bases, and 13 bases lay between the germline ends. The CDR3 reads CASSQDHGATYGYTF. The CDR3 nucleotides read TGCGCCAGCAGCCAAGATCACGGCGCGACATATGGCTACACCTTC.

This clonotype was counted a few times. The chain is built from TRBV7-3 and TRBJ1-1; D call uncertain. The V gene lost 6 bases and the J gene lost 3 bases, with 5 bases spanning the gap. CDR3 length: 11 residues. Germline-derived CDR1 and CDR2 are SGHTA and FQGTGA. The CDR3 loop reads CASRPDTEAFF. The CDR3 nucleotides are TGTGCCAGCAGACCGGACACTGAAGCTTTCTTT. The full variable domain, its missing parts supplied by reference TRBV7-3 and TRBJ1-1, is GAGVSQTPSNKVTEKGKYVELRCDPISGHTALYWYRQSLGQGPEFLIYFQGTGAADDSGLPNDRFFAVRPEGSVSTLKIQRTERGDSAVYLCASRPDTEAFFGQGTRLTVV.

The chain uses TRBV20-1 and TRBJ2-7; tentative D call: TRBD1 (5 bases). V lost 3 bases, J lost 6 bases, and 15 bases lay in between. The germline V gene has CDR1 DFQATT and CDR2 SNEGSKA (reference sequence). This CDR3 region has 13 residues. The CDR3 protein is CSASPVVGREQYF. DNA for the CDR3: TGCAGTGCTAGCCCGGTCGTGGGGCGCGAGCAGTACTTC.

This clonotype has a count of ten or more. The chain has TRBV12-3 or TRBV12-4 and TRBJ2-7; D gene unclear. The CDR3 totals 13 residues. Deletions cut 5 bases from V and 3 bases from J, with 11 bases between. CDR3 amino acids: CASSLGPIYEQYF. The CDR3 DNA follows: TGTGCCAGCAGTCTGGGCCCGATCTACGAGCAGTACTTC.

J is TRBJ2-3 and V is TRBV27; TRBD1 matches 8 bases. The V segment lost 2 bases and the J segment 1 base; nucleotides outside the gene matches: 5. The CDR3 is made up of 16 amino acids. Germline V gene sequence: CDR1 MNHEY, CDR2 SMNVEV (reference sequence). The CDR3, as DNA: TGTGCCAGCAGTTTACAAGGGACAGGACGCACAGATACGCAGTATTTT. Translating it yields CASSLQGTGRTDTQYF.

This clonotype was recorded many times. The gene calls are TRBV6-5 and TRBJ2-3; D is undetermined. Trimming shortened V by 6 bases and J by 1 base, and 5 bases separated the two germline ends. In germline, CDR1 is MNHEY, CDR2 SVGAGI. The CDR3 sequence is 12 residues long. CDR3 in DNA: TGTGCCAGCAGCCACGGCACAGATACGCAGTATTTT. The encoded protein is CASSHGTDTQYF.

This chain joins TRBV6-1 and TRBJ2-7, with 12 bases fitting TRBD2. The V gene end was trimmed by 6 bases and the J gene end by 0 bases; junction bases not matched to a gene: 6. The CDR3 is 16 residues long. Germline V gives CDR1 MNHNS, CDR2 SASEGT. CDR3 sequence: CASSQTSGGPSYEQYF. CDR3 nucleotides: TGTGCCAGCAGCCAGACTAGCGGGGGCCCCTCCTACGAGCAGTACTTC.

This clonotype came up many times. Here the CDR3 reads CASSRGQNTEAFF. CDR3 nucleotide sequence: TGTGCCAGCAGCCGAGGACAGAACACTGAAGCTTTCTTT. V and J are TRBV7-3 and TRBJ1-1; weak D call: TRBD1 (5 bases). V lost 5 bases and J lost 1, with 8 bases in between. This CDR3 is 13 amino acids long. Germline V CDR1 and CDR2: SGHTA, FQGTGA.

V is TRBV14 and J is TRBJ1-1; D gene unclear. CDR3 length equals 13 residues. The germline V gene has CDR1 SGHDN and CDR2 FVKESK. Between the trimmed V and J ends, which lost 0 bases and 6 bases, there was a span of 8 bases. The CDR3 bases are TGTGCCAGCAGCCAAGATATTTTCTCTGAAGCTTTCTTT. Its protein product is CASSQDIFSEAFF.

The gene calls are TRBV3-1 and TRBJ2-5; D uncertain. This CDR3 contains 11 residues. The germline V gene encodes CDR1 LGHDT and CDR2 YNNKEL (reference sequence). V lost 0 bases and J lost 7, with 3 bases in between. As DNA, the CDR3 is TGTGCCAGCAGCCAAGAGGCGACCCAGTACTTC. Translated, it gives CASSQEATQYF.

This sequence joins TRBV3-1 and TRBJ1-6, with D uncertain. The germline gives CDR1 LGHDT, CDR2 YNNKEL (reference sequence). The germline V and J ends were trimmed by 1 base and 8 bases, with 18 bases remaining between them. The CDR3 has 17 residues. CDR3 nucleotides: TGTGCCAGCAGCCAAGCCGTCCGTGCAGGAATGGATTCACCCCTCCACTTT. This codes for CASSQAVRAGMDSPLHF.

This clonotype was picked up many times. V is TRBV7-9 and J is TRBJ1-5; no clear D gene. The CDR3 loop spans 13 amino acids. The germline V gene has CDR1 SEHNR and CDR2 FQNEAQ (reference sequence). Trimming took off 0 bases at V and 7 bases at J, with 7 bases between the two ends. CDR3 sequence reads: CASSLAFGQPQHF. The CDR3 region has the DNA TGTGCCAGCAGCTTAGCTTTCGGGCAGCCCCAGCATTTT.